The rows below give T cell receptor beta chains drawn from one sample of a study of T cell responses to AZD1222 COVID-19 vaccine. Sequenced by immunoSEQ multiplex PCR; TCRdb stores in-frame clones only, minus some. The table lists about 130,000 clones, approximately 94% of them singletons. This sample comprised peripheral blood, obtained on day 0 of AZD1222 vaccination. Receptor source: an adult in good health. CDR3s include the opening cysteine and the closing phenylalanine or tryptophan. The D gene is left open where the match is weak. Size is stated for part of the rows, as once, few or many counts, or as a class when the clone is expanded.

CDR3aa	CDR3nt	len	abundance	d_gene	j_gene	v_gene
CASSASTGELFF	TGTGCCAGCAGCGCCTCCACCGGGGAGCTGTTTTTT	12	-	-	TRBJ2-2	TRBV9
CASSSAAEAFF	TGTGCCAGCTCATCCGCGGCAGAAGCTTTCTTT	11	-	-	TRBJ1-1	TRBV18
CASSLPGRGNYGYTF	TGTGCCAGCAGCTTGCCGGGACGGGGAAACTATGGCTACACCTTC	15	-	-	TRBJ1-2	TRBV5-8
CASSYGTGGTYEQYF	TGTGCCAGCAGTTACGGAACAGGGGGCACCTACGAGCAGTACTTC	15	-	TRBD1	TRBJ2-7	TRBV6-5
CASSETGTDTQYF	TGTGCCAGCAGTGAGACAGGCACAGATACGCAGTATTTT	13	-	-	TRBJ2-3	TRBV6-4
CASRLSGTGGAGELFF	TGTGCCAGCAGACTCTCCGGGACAGGGGGGGCCGGGGAGCTGTTTTTT	16	-	TRBD1	TRBJ2-2	TRBV7-2
CASSPGLAGVGETQYF	TGTGCCAGCAGTCCCGGACTAGCGGGGGTCGGGGAGACCCAGTACTTC	16	-	TRBD2	TRBJ2-5	TRBV6-2/TRBV6-3
CASSLSSGASTDTQYF	TGTGCCAGCAGCTTGTCTAGCGGTGCTAGCACAGATACGCAGTATTTT	16	-	TRBD2	TRBJ2-3	TRBV5-4
CAWSVAARSPLHF	TGTGCCTGGAGTGTAGCTGCCCGGTCACCCCTCCACTTT	13	-	-	TRBJ1-6	TRBV30
CASSYGTSGGTDTQYF	TGTGCCAGCAGTTATGGGACTAGCGGAGGCACAGATACGCAGTATTTT	16	-	TRBD2	TRBJ2-3	TRBV6-2/TRBV6-3
CSVAGLNSNQPQHF	TGCAGCGTAGCTGGACTGAATAGCAATCAGCCCCAGCATTTT	14	-	-	TRBJ1-5	TRBV29-1
CASRGIAGGPNEQFF	TGTGCCAGCAGGGGAATAGCGGGAGGGCCCAATGAGCAGTTCTTC	15	-	TRBD2	TRBJ2-1	TRBV5-6
CAWSVGRVYEQYF	TGTGCCTGGAGTGTAGGAAGGGTCTACGAGCAGTACTTC	13	-	-	TRBJ2-7	TRBV30
CASSLGGMTVANYGYTF	TGTGCCAGCAGCTTGGGGGGTATGACAGTAGCTAACTATGGCTACACCTTC	17	-	-	TRBJ1-2	TRBV5-4
CASTPRGAFSGPQHF	TGCGCCAGCACCCCGAGAGGGGCATTCTCGGGCCCCCAGCATTTT	15	-	-	TRBJ1-5	TRBV10-1
CACTVRSGYEQYF	TGTGCCTGTACCGTTCGTAGCGGCTACGAGCAGTACTTC	13	-	-	TRBJ2-7	TRBV30
CASSARDTTIYEQYF	TGTGCCAGCTCCGCCCGGGACACCACTATCTACGAGCAGTACTTC	15	-	-	TRBJ2-7	TRBV18
CASSVGGYSNQPQHF	TGTGCCAGCAGCGTAGGGGGGTATAGCAATCAGCCCCAGCATTTT	15	once	-	TRBJ1-5	TRBV9
CATSDRAGGPDTQYF	TGTGCCACCAGTGATAGAGCGGGAGGGCCAGATACGCAGTATTTT	15	once	TRBD2	TRBJ2-3	TRBV24-1
CARSSIRDAASLHF	TGTGCCAGAAGCTCGATTCGGGACGCCGCATCCCTCCACTTT	14	-	-	TRBJ1-6	TRBV7-5
CASRSGDLAGELFF	TGCGCCAGCAGATCGGGTGATTTGGCCGGGGAGCTGTTTTTT	14	-	-	TRBJ2-2	TRBV5-1
CSVEEGGDTEAFF	TGCAGCGTTGAAGAAGGGGGGGACACTGAAGCTTTCTTT	13	once	-	TRBJ1-1	TRBV29-1